This T cell receptor (beta chain) was sequenced for a study of cytomegalovirus exposure and HLA in healthy donors. On the study more broadly: In an earlier analysis, almost 120 million unique TCR beta sequences were found from some 180 million T cells.

General study points: Reportedly, diagnosis of cytomegalovirus status by the classifier showed high specificity and sensitivity.

With regard to this clone: Its antigen is not identified.

The primer mix had 60 Vbeta and 13 Jbeta primers. Repertoires were generated with immunoSEQ multiplex PCR, while TCRdb's copy carries only in-frame clones and drops some. The sample holds more than 200,000 clones, over 65% seen once. CDR1 is MGHDK and CDR2 is SYGVNS in the germline V gene. The germline V and J ends were trimmed by 3 bases and 5 bases, with 9 bases remaining between them. CDR3 length: 13 residues. The sequence came from a human donor in good health. The chain links TRBV25-1 to TRBJ2-3, with D possibly TRBD1 on 6 matching bases. Material: PBMCs. This CDR3 is CASSELQGDTQYF. In nucleotides, the CDR3 is TGTGCCAGCAGTGAGCTACAGGGAGATACGCAGTATTTT.